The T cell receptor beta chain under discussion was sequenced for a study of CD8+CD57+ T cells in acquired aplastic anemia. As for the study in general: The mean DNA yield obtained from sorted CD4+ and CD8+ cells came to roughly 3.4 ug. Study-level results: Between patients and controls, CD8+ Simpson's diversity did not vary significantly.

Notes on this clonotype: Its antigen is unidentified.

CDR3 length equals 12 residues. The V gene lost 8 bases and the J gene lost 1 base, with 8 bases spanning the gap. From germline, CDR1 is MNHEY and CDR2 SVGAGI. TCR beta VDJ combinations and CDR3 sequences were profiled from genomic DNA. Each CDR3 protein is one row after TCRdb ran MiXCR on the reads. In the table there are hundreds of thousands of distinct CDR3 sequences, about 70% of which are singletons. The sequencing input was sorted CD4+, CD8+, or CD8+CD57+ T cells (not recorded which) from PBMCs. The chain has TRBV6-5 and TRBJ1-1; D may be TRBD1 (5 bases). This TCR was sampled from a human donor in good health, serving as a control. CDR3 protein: CASHGGNTEAFF. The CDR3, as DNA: TGTGCCAGCCATGGGGGGAACACTGAAGCTTTCTTT.